These 8 T cell receptor beta chains came from one sample sequenced in a study of lymphopenia after photon versus proton radiotherapy. The repertoire was sequenced with immunoSEQ multiplex PCR; TCRdb's copy has only in-frame clones and lacks some. The repertoire consists of about 160,000 clones, with approximately 86% occurring once and the leading ten covering around 4.5%. The sample in question was peripheral blood, obtained from a patient treated with photon-based radiotherapy. The source of these receptors is a man in his fifties or sixties with gastric cancer.

V is TRBV5-4 and J is TRBJ1-4, with 7 bases aligning to TRBD1. The germline gives CDR1 SGHNT, CDR2 YYREEE (reference sequence). The CDR3 runs 13 residues. V was pared by 4 bases and J by 8 bases, with 5 bases of the junction left unmatched. CDR3: CASSQGVEEKLFF. The CDR3 coding sequence is TGTGCCAGCAGCCAGGGGGTCGAGGAAAAACTGTTTTTT.

This chain links TRBV5-1 with TRBJ2-7; possible D gene TRBD1, 5 bases. The germline V and J ends were trimmed by 0 bases and 1 base, with 11 bases remaining between them. CDR1 SGHRS and CDR2 YFSETQ come from the germline V gene. The CDR3 totals 15 residues. CDR3 region: CASSLGQGLSYEQYF. CDR3 DNA sequence: TGCGCCAGCAGCTTGGGGCAGGGTCTTTCCTACGAGCAGTACTTC.

The DNA of the CDR3 is TGTGCTAGTGGTTTCTCTCCCGACAGGACCACCGGGGAGCTGTTTTTT. Amino acid sequence: CASGFSPDRTTGELFF. The chain joins TRBV12-5 to TRBJ2-2; D might be TRBD1 (6 bases). Germline V gene data show CDR1 as LGHNT and CDR2 as FRNRAP. The germline V and J ends were trimmed by 3 bases and 4 bases, with 15 bases remaining between them. The CDR3 is 16 amino acids.

V and J are TRBV19 and TRBJ2-4, with 12 bases that match TRBD1. The ends lost 5 bases at V and 2 bases at J; junction bases unmatched: 16. The CDR3 spans 20 residues. Germline V gene sequence: CDR1 LNHDA, CDR2 SQIVND (reference sequence). CDR3 protein: CASSVSPPGQGAFTKNIQYF. The CDR3 DNA follows: TGTGCCAGTAGTGTATCTCCCCCGGGACAGGGGGCCTTCACCAAAAACATTCAGTACTTC. Variable domain in full (rest from reference TRBV19 and TRBJ2-4): DGGITQSPKYLFRKEGQNVTLSCEQNLNHDAMYWYRQDPGQGLRLIYYSQIVNDFQKGDIAEGYSVSREKKESFPLTVTSAQKNPTAFYLCASSVSPPGQGAFTKNIQYFGAGTRLSVL.

As for this clone: This sample also contains other DNA sequences that code for the same CDR3. V gene TRBV5-1 combines with J gene TRBJ2-2; D is ambiguous. Trimming cost V 0 bases and J 1 base, with 1 base left between them. The length of the CDR3 is 13 residues. Looked up from germline, CDR1 is SGHRS and CDR2 is YFSETQ. The CDR3 DNA follows: TGCGCCAGCAGCTTGGGGAACACCGGGGAGCTGTTTTTT. Its protein is CASSLGNTGELFF.

Notes on this clone: This sample also contains other DNA sequences that code for the same CDR3. The chain couples TRBV2 to TRBJ1-4; TRBD1 might be the D (6 bases). The CDR3 is 13 residues long. The germline V gene encodes CDR1 SNHLY and CDR2 FYNNEI. Between the trimmed V and J ends, which lost 1 base and 8 bases, there was a span of 8 bases. CDR3 in amino acids: CASSEVRGEKLFF. The DNA for the CDR3 is TGTGCCAGCAGTGAAGTCAGGGGCGAAAAACTGTTTTTT.

This chain connects TRBV4-1 to TRBJ2-1; no reliable D call. The V and J ends lost 1 base and 1 base respectively, with 14 bases between them. The length of the CDR3 is 17 residues. CDR1 is MGHRA, CDR2 YSYEKL, per germline. CDR3: CASSQGTFTLSYNEQFF. In nucleotides, the CDR3 is TGCGCCAGCAGCCAAGGGACCTTCACCCTATCCTACAATGAGCAGTTCTTC.

The chain combines TRBV19 with TRBJ2-1; 14 bases fit TRBD2. This CDR3 contains 17 residues. With 6 bases clipped from V and 8 bases from J, the junction kept 12 bases outside the gene matches. Germline V gene data show CDR1 as LNHDA and CDR2 as SQIVND (reference sequence). CDR3 in amino acids: CASRYGLAGGFNDEQFF. As DNA, the CDR3 is TGTGCCAGTAGGTATGGACTAGCGGGAGGTTTTAACGATGAGCAGTTCTTC. Combining the CDR3 with reference TRBV19 and TRBJ2-1 gives the whole variable domain DGGITQSPKYLFRKEGQNVTLSCEQNLNHDAMYWYRQDPGQGLRLIYYSQIVNDFQKGDIAEGYSVSREKKESFPLTVTSAQKNPTAFYLCASRYGLAGGFNDEQFFGPGTRLTVL.